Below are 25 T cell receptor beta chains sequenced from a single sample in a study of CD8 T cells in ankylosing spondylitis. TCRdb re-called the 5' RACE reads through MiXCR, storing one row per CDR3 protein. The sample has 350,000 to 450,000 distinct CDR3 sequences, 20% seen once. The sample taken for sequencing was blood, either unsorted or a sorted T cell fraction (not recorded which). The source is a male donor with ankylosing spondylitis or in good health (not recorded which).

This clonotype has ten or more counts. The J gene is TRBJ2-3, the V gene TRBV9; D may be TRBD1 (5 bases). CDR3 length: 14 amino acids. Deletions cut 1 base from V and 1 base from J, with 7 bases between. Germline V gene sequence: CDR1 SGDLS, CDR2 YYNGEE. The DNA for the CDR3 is TGTGCCAGCAGCGTAAGCAGGGGCACAGATACGCAGTATTTT. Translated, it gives CASSVSRGTDTQYF. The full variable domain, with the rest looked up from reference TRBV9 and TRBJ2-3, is DSGVTQTPKHLITATGQRVTLRCSPRSGDLSVYWYQQSLDQGLQFLIQYYNGEERAKGNILERFSAQQFPDLHSELNLSSLELGDSALYFCASSVSRGTDTQYFGPGTRLTVL.

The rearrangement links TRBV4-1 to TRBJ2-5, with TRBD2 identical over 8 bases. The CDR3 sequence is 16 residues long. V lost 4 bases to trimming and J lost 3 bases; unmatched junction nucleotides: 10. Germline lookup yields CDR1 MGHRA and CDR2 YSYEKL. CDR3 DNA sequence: TGCGCCAGCAGCCCGGGGGGGCCCCCCGCAAAAGAGACCCAGTACTTC. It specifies CASSPGGPPAKETQYF.

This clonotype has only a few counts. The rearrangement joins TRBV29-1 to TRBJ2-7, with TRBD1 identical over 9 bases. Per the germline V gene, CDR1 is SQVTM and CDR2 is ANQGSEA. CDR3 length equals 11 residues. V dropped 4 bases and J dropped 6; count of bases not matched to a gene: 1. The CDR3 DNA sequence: TGCAGCGTTGGGACAGGGGTCGAGCAGTACTTC. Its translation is CSVGTGVEQYF.

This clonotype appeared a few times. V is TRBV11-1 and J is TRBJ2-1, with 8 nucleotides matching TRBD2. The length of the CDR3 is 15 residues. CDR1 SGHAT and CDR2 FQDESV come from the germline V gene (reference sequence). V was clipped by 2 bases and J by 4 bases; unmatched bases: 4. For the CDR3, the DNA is TGTGCCAGCAGCTTAAATCGGGGGGGGTACAATGAGCAGTTCTTC. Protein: CASSLNRGGYNEQFF.

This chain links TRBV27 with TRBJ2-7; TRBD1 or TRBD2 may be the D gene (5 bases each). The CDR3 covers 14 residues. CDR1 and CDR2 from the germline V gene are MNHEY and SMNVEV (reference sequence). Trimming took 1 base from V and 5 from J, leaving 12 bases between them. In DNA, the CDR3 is TGTGCCAGCAGTTTATGGGCAGGGCGGGACGAGCAGTACTTC. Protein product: CASSLWAGRDEQYF.

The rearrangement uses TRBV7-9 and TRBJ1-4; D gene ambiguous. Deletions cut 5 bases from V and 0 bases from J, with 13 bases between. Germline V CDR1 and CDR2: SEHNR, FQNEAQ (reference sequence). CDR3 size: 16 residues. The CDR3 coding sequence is TGTGCCAGCAGCACGCGGACGGAAGCAACTAATGAAAAACTGTTTTTT. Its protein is CASSTRTEATNEKLFF.

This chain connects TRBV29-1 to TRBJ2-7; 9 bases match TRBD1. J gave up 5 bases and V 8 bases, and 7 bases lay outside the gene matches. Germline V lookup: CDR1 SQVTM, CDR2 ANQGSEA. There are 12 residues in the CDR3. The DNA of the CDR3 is TGCAGCATAAATACAGGGGGCAACGAGCAGTACTTC. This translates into CSINTGGNEQYF.

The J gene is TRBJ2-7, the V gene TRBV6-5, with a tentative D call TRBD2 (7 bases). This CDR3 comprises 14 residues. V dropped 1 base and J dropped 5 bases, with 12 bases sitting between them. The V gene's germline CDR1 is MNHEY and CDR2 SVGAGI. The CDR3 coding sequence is TGTGCCAGCAGTTACTGGGAGGGGGAAAACGAGCAGTACTTC. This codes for CASSYWEGENEQYF.

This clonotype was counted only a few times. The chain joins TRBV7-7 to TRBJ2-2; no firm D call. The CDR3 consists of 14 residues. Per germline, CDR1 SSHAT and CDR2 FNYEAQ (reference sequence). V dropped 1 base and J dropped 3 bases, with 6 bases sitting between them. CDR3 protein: CASSLVTYTGELFF. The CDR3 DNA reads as TGTGCCAGCAGCTTAGTTACATACACCGGGGAGCTGTTTTTT. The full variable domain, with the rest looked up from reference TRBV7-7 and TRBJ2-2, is GAGVSQSPRYKVTKRGQDVTLRCDPISSHATLYWYQQALGQGPEFLTYFNYEAQPDKSGLPSDRFSAERPEGSISTLTIQRTEQRDSAMYRCASSLVTYTGELFFGEGSRLTVL.

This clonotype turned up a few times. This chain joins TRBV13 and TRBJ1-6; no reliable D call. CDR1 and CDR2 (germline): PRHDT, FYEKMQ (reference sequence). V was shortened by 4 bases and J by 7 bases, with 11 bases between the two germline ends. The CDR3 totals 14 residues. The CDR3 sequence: CASSSTLSNSPLHF. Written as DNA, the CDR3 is TGTGCCAGCAGCTCGACCCTTTCCAATTCACCCCTCCACTTT.

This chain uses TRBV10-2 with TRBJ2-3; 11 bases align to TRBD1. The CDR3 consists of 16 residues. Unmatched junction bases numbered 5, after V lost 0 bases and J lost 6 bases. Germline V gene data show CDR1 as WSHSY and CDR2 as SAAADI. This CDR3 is CASSESGQGAVDTQYF. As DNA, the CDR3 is TGCGCCAGCAGTGAGTCCGGACAGGGGGCGGTGGATACGCAGTATTTT.

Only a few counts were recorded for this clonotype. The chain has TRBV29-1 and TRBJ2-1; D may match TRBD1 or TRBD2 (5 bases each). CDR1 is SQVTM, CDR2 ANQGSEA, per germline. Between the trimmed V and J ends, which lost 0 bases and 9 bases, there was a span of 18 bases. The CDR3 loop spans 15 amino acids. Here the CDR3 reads CSVEDPGRPDGEQFF. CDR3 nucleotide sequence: TGCAGCGTTGAAGATCCGGGACGGCCGGACGGTGAGCAGTTCTTC.

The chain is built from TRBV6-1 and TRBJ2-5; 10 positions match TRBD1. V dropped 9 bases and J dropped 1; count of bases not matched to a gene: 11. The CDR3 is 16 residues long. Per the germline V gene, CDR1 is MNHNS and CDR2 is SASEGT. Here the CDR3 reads CARRSRDRGVQETQYF. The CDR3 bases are TGTGCCAGAAGAAGTCGGGACAGGGGTGTCCAAGAGACCCAGTACTTC.

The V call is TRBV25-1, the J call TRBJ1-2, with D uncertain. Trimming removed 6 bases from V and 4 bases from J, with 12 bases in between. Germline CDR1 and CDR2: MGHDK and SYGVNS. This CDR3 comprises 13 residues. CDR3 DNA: TGTGCCAGCAGCAAGGGCAGGTTCTATGGCTACACCTTC. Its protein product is CASSKGRFYGYTF.

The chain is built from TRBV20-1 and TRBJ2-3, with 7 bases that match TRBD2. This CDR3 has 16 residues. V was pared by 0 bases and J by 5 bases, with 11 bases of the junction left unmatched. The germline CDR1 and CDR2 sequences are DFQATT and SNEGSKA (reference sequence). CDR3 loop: CSARDWSGGRGDTQYF. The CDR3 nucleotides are TGCAGTGCTAGAGATTGGTCGGGGGGTCGCGGAGATACGCAGTATTTT.

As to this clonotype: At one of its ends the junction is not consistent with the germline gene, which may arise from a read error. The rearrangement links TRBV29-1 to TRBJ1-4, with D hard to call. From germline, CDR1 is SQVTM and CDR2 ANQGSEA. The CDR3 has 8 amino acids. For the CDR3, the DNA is TGCAGCGTGGACCCTTGGGGTTTT. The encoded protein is CSVDPWGF.

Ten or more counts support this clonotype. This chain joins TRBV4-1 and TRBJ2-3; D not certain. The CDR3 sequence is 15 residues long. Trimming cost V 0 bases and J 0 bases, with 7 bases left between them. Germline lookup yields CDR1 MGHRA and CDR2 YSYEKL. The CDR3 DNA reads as TGCGCCAGCAGCCAAGATCCGGGTAGCACAGATACGCAGTATTTT. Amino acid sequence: CASSQDPGSTDTQYF.

CDR3: CASSSRVSGQYF. Here the CDR3 DNA reads TGTGCCAGCAGTTCCAGGGTTTCAGGGCAGTACTTC. V gene TRBV27 combines with J gene TRBJ2-7; TRBD1 might be the D (5 bases). Per germline, CDR1 MNHEY and CDR2 SMNVEV (reference sequence). The germline V and J ends were trimmed by 4 bases and 9 bases, with 13 bases remaining between them. The CDR3 extends over 12 amino acids.

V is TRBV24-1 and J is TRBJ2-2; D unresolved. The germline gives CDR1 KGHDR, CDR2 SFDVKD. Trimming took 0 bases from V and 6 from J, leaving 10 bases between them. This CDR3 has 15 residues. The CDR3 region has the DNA TGTGCCACCAGTGATTTGAGTTCTCAGGCCGGGGAGCTGTTTTTT. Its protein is CATSDLSSQAGELFF.

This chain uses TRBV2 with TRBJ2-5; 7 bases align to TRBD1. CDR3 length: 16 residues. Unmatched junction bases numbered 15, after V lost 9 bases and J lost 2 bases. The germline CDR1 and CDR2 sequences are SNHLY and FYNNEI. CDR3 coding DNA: TGTGCCAGTTGGGCCCTAGGGGGCACCGAACAAGAGACCCAGTACTTC. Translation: CASWALGGTEQETQYF.

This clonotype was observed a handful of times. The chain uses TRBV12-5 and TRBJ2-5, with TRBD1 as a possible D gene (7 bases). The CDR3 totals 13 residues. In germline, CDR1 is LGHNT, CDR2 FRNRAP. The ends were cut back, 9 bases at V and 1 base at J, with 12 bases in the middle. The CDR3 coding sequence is TGTGCTAGCAGGGGGGCACCCCAAGAGACCCAGTACTTC. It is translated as CASRGAPQETQYF.

The CDR3 DNA follows: TGTGCCAGCAGTAACCTCCAGGGGTCGAGGGAGCAGTTCTTC. Translated: CASSNLQGSREQFF. This rearrangement joins TRBV28 to TRBJ2-1; weak D call: TRBD1 (6 bases). CDR1 and CDR2 (germline): MDHEN, SYDVKM. Trimming removed 5 bases at V and 10 bases at J, with 18 bases between. The CDR3 runs 14 residues.

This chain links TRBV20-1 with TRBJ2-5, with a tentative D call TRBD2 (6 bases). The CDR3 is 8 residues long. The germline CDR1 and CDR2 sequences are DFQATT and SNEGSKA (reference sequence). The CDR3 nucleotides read TGCAAGTCGGGGGACCAGTACTTC. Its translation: CKSGDQYF.

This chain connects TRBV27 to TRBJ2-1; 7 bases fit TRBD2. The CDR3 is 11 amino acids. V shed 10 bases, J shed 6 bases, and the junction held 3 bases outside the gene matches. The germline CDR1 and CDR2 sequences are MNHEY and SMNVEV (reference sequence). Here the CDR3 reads CATTGGNEQFF. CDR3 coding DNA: TGTGCCACCACGGGGGGCAATGAGCAGTTCTTC.

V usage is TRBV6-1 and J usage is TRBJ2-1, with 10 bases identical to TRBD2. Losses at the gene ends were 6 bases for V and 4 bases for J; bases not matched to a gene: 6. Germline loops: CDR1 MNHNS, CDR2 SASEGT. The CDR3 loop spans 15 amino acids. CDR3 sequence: CASSIIAGGYNEQFF. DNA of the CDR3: TGTGCCAGCAGCATTATAGCGGGGGGTTACAATGAGCAGTTCTTC.